This entry is about one T cell receptor (beta chain). The data were taken from a study of blood T cell repertoires in COVID-19. The data were produced by immunoSEQ multiplex PCR, yet TCRdb's version contains in-frame clones alone and is incomplete. The data hold around 190,000 clones, with around 83% observed a single time. The clonotype was recovered from a woman aged 30 to 39 who had been exposed to COVID-19. Sequenced sample: PBMCs or T cells enriched from blood (not recorded which).

The CDR3 loop reads CASSLWGGAGDGYTF. CDR3 sequence (DNA): TGTGCCAGCAGCTTATGGGGGGGCGCGGGTGATGGCTACACCTTC. V is TRBV7-8 and J is TRBJ1-2, with D possibly matching TRBD1 (6 bases). The V gene lost 2 bases and the J gene lost 6 bases, with 16 bases spanning the gap. The V gene's germline CDR1 is SGHVS and CDR2 FQNEAQ. The CDR3 spans 15 residues. Filled out from reference TRBV7-8 and TRBJ1-2, the complete variable domain reads GAGVSQSPRYKVAKRGQDVALRCDPISGHVSLFWYQQALGQGPEFLTYFQNEAQLDKSGLPSDRFFAERPEGSVSTLKIQRTQQEDSAVYLCASSLWGGAGDGYTFGSGTRLTVV.